These T cell receptor beta chains were read from a single sample in a study of blood T cell repertoires in COVID-19. Sequenced by immunoSEQ multiplex PCR; TCRdb stores in-frame clones only, minus some. The data contain some 270,000 clones, less than 95% of them seen just once; the ten biggest clones take up 2.5% to 3%. Source material: PBMCs or T cells enriched from blood (not recorded which). These receptors originate from a man between 40 and 49 years old who had been exposed to COVID-19. CDR3s include the opening cysteine and the closing phenylalanine or tryptophan. D genes are given only for firm matches. A clone size is listed for some rows: how often the clone was seen (once, few, many), or a class if it is expanded.

>NA|NA|TRBV4-1|15|TRBJ1-5
CASSQEGEGNQPQHF
TGCGCCAGCAGCCAAGAAGGAGAGGGCAATCAGCCCCAGCATTTT
>TRBD2|NA|TRBV5-1|13|TRBJ2-1
CAGSSGRGNEQFF
TGCGCCGGATCTAGCGGGAGGGGGAATGAGCAGTTCTTC
>TRBD1|NA|TRBV18|16|TRBJ2-5
CASSPPGRGRGETQYF
TGTGCCAGCTCACCACCGGGCAGGGGGCGCGGAGAGACCCAGTACTTC
>TRBD1|NA|TRBV28|17|TRBJ2-1
CASSLAWTGGGYNEQFF
TGTGCCAGCAGTTTAGCCTGGACAGGGGGCGGCTACAATGAGCAGTTCTTC
>TRBD2|NA|TRBV5-1|15|TRBJ2-5
CASSTSGRAQETQYF
TGCGCCAGCAGTACTAGCGGGAGGGCCCAAGAGACCCAGTACTTC
>TRBD1|NA|TRBV19|15|TRBJ1-1
CASQEGQGANTEAFF
TGTGCCAGTCAGGAGGGACAGGGGGCGAACACTGAAGCTTTCTTT
>TRBD1|NA|TRBV18|16|TRBJ1-3
CASSTTAGQGRNTIYF
TGTGCCAGCTCAACAACAGCGGGACAGGGAAGAAACACCATATATTTT
>NA|once|TRBV6-5|15|TRBJ1-5
CATASWADSNQPQHF
TGTGCCACCGCTTCCTGGGCAGATAGCAATCAGCCCCAGCATTTT
>NA|NA|TRBV9|12|TRBJ2-7
CASRTRSYEQYF
TGTGCCTCCAGAACACGCTCCTACGAGCAGTACTTC
>NA|once|TRBV19|16|TRBJ1-2
CASSIFSGKNNYGYTF
TGTGCCAGTAGTATTTTCTCCGGGAAGAATAACTATGGCTACACCTTC
>NA|NA|TRBV7-9|15|TRBJ1-2
CASSFSDTPALGYTF
TGTGCCAGCAGCTTTTCGGACACCCCTGCCCTTGGCTACACCTTC